These 31 T cell receptor beta chains were all obtained from the same sample, sequenced in a study of T cell repertoires in cytomegalovirus infection. TCRdb reanalysed the reads using MiXCR and keeps one entry per CDR3 protein. This table has around 900,000 distinct CDR3 sequences, 30% to 40% appearing once. Their recognized antigens are unknown. Material: cultured CD8+ T cells from PBMCs, obtained from culture after CMV antigen stimulation. The receptors were sampled from a human donor in good health (CMV status not recorded). Some clones in this sample may be carry-over from other donors' samples.

This clonotype was seen a handful of times. The chain couples TRBV6-1 to TRBJ1-2; D is ambiguous. Trimming cost V 5 bases and J 2 bases, with 9 bases left between them. The CDR3 contains 13 residues. Germline CDR1 and CDR2: MNHNS and SASEGT. DNA for the CDR3: TGTGCCAGCAGTCAAGATTGGAACTATGGCTACACCTTC. This gives the protein CASSQDWNYGYTF.

This rearrangement joins TRBV20-1 to TRBJ2-7; 9 positions agree with TRBD1. Unmatched junction bases numbered 12, after V lost 6 bases and J lost 3 bases. Germline V CDR1 and CDR2: DFQATT, SNEGSKA (reference sequence). This CDR3 region has 15 residues. CDR3 sequence: CSARRTGQGFYEQYF. The CDR3 bases are TGCAGTGCCCGGAGAACGGGACAGGGTTTCTACGAGCAGTACTTC.

The gene calls are TRBV6-2 or TRBV6-3 and TRBJ2-1; D ambiguous. CDR3 size: 14 residues. V was clipped by 0 bases and J by 9 bases, with 12 bases between them. Germline lookup yields CDR1 MNHEY and CDR2 SVGEGT. CDR3 in DNA: TGTGCCAGCAGTTACTCGAGTGTGCTAATTGAGCAGTTCTTC. Translated: CASSYSSVLIEQFF.

The table lists this clonotype with a few counts. The V call is TRBV24-1, the J call TRBJ1-2; 8 nucleotides agree with TRBD1. Germline V gene data show CDR1 as KGHDR and CDR2 as SFDVKD. The CDR3 runs 15 residues. With V trimmed by 10 bases and J by 8 bases, 17 bases remained unmatched. CDR3 sequence: CATQERTGNLEGYTF. The CDR3 DNA reads TGTGCCACGCAAGAACGGACAGGGAATCTAGAAGGCTACACCTTC.

This sequence joins TRBV12-5 and TRBJ2-2, with D unclear. The ends were cut back, 7 bases at V and 6 bases at J, with 12 bases in the middle. This CDR3 has 13 residues. CDR1 LGHNT and CDR2 FRNRAP come from the germline V gene. The CDR3 sequence is CASVLSWSGELFF. CDR3 sequence (DNA): TGTGCTAGTGTCCTTAGCTGGTCCGGGGAGCTGTTTTTT.

The CDR3 protein is CASSVDGSSTDTQYF. CDR3 coding DNA: TGTGCCAGCAGCGTAGACGGATCTAGCACAGATACGCAGTATTTT. V gene TRBV9 combines with J gene TRBJ2-3; D uncertain. V lost 0 bases and J 0 bases, leaving 8 bases between the germline ends. The CDR3 contains 15 residues. In germline, CDR1 is SGDLS, CDR2 YYNGEE.

This clonotype was counted a few times. This chain links TRBV27 with TRBJ2-7, with D maybe TRBD1 (6 bases). CDR3 length: 15 residues. Trimming pared 2 bases from V and 0 bases from J, leaving 11 bases between. Germline loops: CDR1 MNHEY, CDR2 SMNVEV (reference sequence). CDR3 sequence reads: CASSLTGTGSYEQYV. In DNA, the CDR3 is TGTGCCAGCAGTTTAACAGGGACCGGCTCCTACGAGCAGTACGTC.

J is TRBJ1-1 and V is TRBV14; no firm D call. The CDR3 length is 14 residues. V lost 0 bases to trimming and J lost 3 bases, with 8 bases between them. The V gene's germline CDR1 is SGHDN and CDR2 FVKESK. The CDR3 protein is CASSQDETYTEAFF. For the CDR3, the DNA is TGTGCCAGCAGCCAAGATGAGACTTACACTGAAGCTTTCTTT.

This clonotype has more than one count but fewer than ten. CDR3 amino acids: CASSPTLSEKLFF. DNA of the CDR3: TGTGCCAGCAGTCCGACCTTATCTGAAAAACTGTTTTTT. J is TRBJ1-4 and V is TRBV27; D is unclear. Germline lookup yields CDR1 MNHEY and CDR2 SMNVEV (reference sequence). V lost 5 bases and J 7 bases, leaving 11 bases between the germline ends. This CDR3 is built from 13 residues.

The chain carries TRBV6-2 or TRBV6-3 and TRBJ2-3; TRBD2 matches 16 bases. The CDR3 runs 19 residues. Losses at the gene ends were 2 bases for V and 4 bases for J; bases not matched to a gene: 9. Germline CDR1 MNHEY, CDR2 SVGEGT. In nucleotides, the CDR3 is TGTGCCAGCAGTTACCCGCTCGGGACTAGCGGGGGGGTAGCAGATACGCAGTATTTT. This encodes CASSYPLGTSGGVADTQYF.

This clonotype was seen once. The chain recombines TRBV13 with TRBJ2-7; D tentatively reads TRBD1 or TRBD2 (6 bases each). V lost 6 bases and J lost 3, with 15 bases in between. The V gene's germline CDR1 is PRHDT and CDR2 FYEKMQ (reference sequence). The CDR3 has 14 residues. CDR3 sequence reads: CASSEWGAGYEQYF. The CDR3 DNA reads TGTGCCAGCAGTGAGTGGGGGGCCGGCTACGAGCAGTACTTC.

This chain joins TRBV6-6 and TRBJ1-1; D remains ambiguous. V was shortened by 0 bases and J by 1 base, with 9 bases between the two germline ends. Germline lookup yields CDR1 MNHNY and CDR2 SVGAGI (reference sequence). CDR3 length equals 15 residues. The CDR3 region is CASSYSRTWNTEAFF. CDR3 coding DNA: TGTGCCAGCAGTTACTCCAGGACCTGGAACACTGAAGCTTTCTTT.

This clonotype was seen only a few times. V gene TRBV20-1 combines with J gene TRBJ2-7; D is perhaps TRBD1 (7 bases). The germline V gene encodes CDR1 DFQATT and CDR2 SNEGSKA (reference sequence). The CDR3 has 14 amino acids. Between the trimmed V and J ends, which lost 1 base and 4 bases, there was a span of 14 bases. As DNA, the CDR3 is TGCAGTGCTAGAGGTCAGGAGGGGGCATACGAGCAGTACTTC. This encodes CSARGQEGAYEQYF.

In regard to this clonotype: This may come from a read error, since a much larger clone is one base off. The genes are TRBV7-6 and TRBJ2-5; 12 nucleotides line up with TRBD2. The CDR3 covers 15 residues. J gave up 3 bases and V 5 bases, and 4 bases lay outside the gene matches. The germline V gene encodes CDR1 SGHVS and CDR2 FNYEAQ. The CDR3 reads CASSARLAGEETQYF. The DNA for the CDR3 is TGTGCCAGCAGCGCTAGACTAGCGGGGGAAGAGACCCAGTACTTC.

The chain joins TRBV6-6 to TRBJ2-1; D gene ambiguous. The CDR3 spans 13 residues. Trimming left V 4 bases short and J 7 bases short, with 11 bases between. Germline V gene sequence: CDR1 MNHNY, CDR2 SVGAGI (reference sequence). Here the CDR3 reads CASSSGRINEQFF. The CDR3, as DNA: TGTGCCAGCAGTTCCGGACGGATTAATGAGCAGTTCTTC.

The chain couples TRBV7-9 to TRBJ1-2; D call uncertain. The ends were cut back, 0 bases at V and 1 base at J, with 12 bases in the middle. The germline V gene encodes CDR1 SEHNR and CDR2 FQNEAQ (reference sequence). The CDR3 covers 16 residues. Here the CDR3 reads CASSLAWQEDNYGYTF. For the CDR3, the DNA is TGTGCCAGCAGCTTAGCGTGGCAGGAGGATAACTATGGCTACACCTTC.

The chain links TRBV13 to TRBJ1-5, with unresolved D. The CDR3 extends over 15 amino acids. CDR1 is PRHDT and CDR2 is FYEKMQ in the germline V gene (reference sequence). Trimming removed 0 bases from V and 3 bases from J, with 9 bases in between. This CDR3 reads CASSLGLNNNQPQHF. CDR3 sequence (DNA): TGTGCCAGCAGCTTAGGACTCAATAACAATCAGCCCCAGCATTTT.

The chain has TRBV27 and TRBJ2-3; no clear D gene. Germline loops: CDR1 MNHEY, CDR2 SMNVEV (reference sequence). This CDR3 region has 14 residues. V lost 7 bases and J lost 4, with 15 bases in between. The CDR3 region is CASNYIGDSDTQYF. DNA for the CDR3: TGTGCCAGCAATTACATAGGAGATTCAGATACGCAGTATTTT.

V and J are TRBV7-9 and TRBJ2-1; D gene unclear. V dropped 6 bases and J dropped 8 bases, with 8 bases sitting between them. There are 11 residues in the CDR3. Germline V gives CDR1 SEHNR, CDR2 FQNEAQ (reference sequence). The CDR3: CASRNLDEQFF. CDR3 in DNA: TGTGCCAGCAGGAACCTTGATGAGCAGTTCTTC.

This clonotype has a count of ten or more. CDR3 nucleotide sequence: TGTGCCAGCAGCTTAGATGGGAGGGCTGGAGGCTACACCTTC. This sequence encodes CASSLDGRAGGYTF. This chain connects TRBV7-8 to TRBJ1-2; D not certain. Germline values: CDR1 SGHVS, CDR2 FQNEAQ. The CDR3 sequence is 14 residues long. The V end was cut by 1 base, the J end by 8 bases, with 14 bases between.

Points on this clonotype: A much larger clonotype is one base distant, so this may be a read error. This chain joins TRBV7-6 and TRBJ1-5, with a tentative D call TRBD1 (5 bases). Germline assignment: CDR1 SGHVS and CDR2 FNYEAQ. CDR3 length: 15 residues. The CDR3 spells CVSSQGRGGNQPQHF. The CDR3 DNA sequence: TGTGTCAGCAGCCAGGGACGAGGGGGCAATCAGCCCCAGCATTTT.

V and J are TRBV11-2 and TRBJ2-1; 11 nucleotides agree with TRBD2. V was pared by 5 bases and J by 4 bases, with 19 bases of the junction left unmatched. This CDR3 comprises 20 residues. CDR1 is SGHAT and CDR2 is FQNNGV in the germline V gene. The CDR3 DNA follows: TGTGCCAGCAGCCCCAACCCATACCTAGCGGGGGGCCTCCCATACAATGAGCAGTTCTTC. Its protein is CASSPNPYLAGGLPYNEQFF.

This clonotype was observed at least ten times. The chain couples TRBV7-2 to TRBJ2-5, with a tentative D call TRBD2 (5 bases). Trimming took 5 bases from V and 5 from J, leaving 18 bases between them. CDR3 size: 15 residues. Germline V CDR1 and CDR2: SGHTA, FQGNSA. The CDR3 nucleotides are TGTGCCAGCAGCCCCCTTCCGGGTCGCGGGGAGACCCAGTACTTC. It encodes CASSPLPGRGETQYF.

This clonotype was found once. The chain is built from TRBV9 and TRBJ1-1, with D maybe TRBD1 (5 bases). The CDR3 is 15 amino acids. CDR1 is SGDLS, CDR2 YYNGEE, per germline. Trimming took off 2 bases at V and 3 bases at J, with 14 bases between the two ends. DNA of the CDR3: TGTGCCAGCAGCGTTACCGGGGGGGGACACACTGAAGCTTTCTTT. This codes for CASSVTGGGHTEAFF.

In this sample, this clonotype turned up a few times. V gene TRBV7-6 combines with J gene TRBJ2-3, with 8 nucleotides matching TRBD2. Germline loops: CDR1 SGHVS, CDR2 FNYEAQ. With V trimmed by 2 bases and J by 5 bases, 9 bases remained unmatched. This CDR3 has 16 amino acids. In DNA, the CDR3 is TGTGCCAGCAGCTTAAGGCGATCGGGGGGGGGAGATACGCAGTATTTT. Its translation is CASSLRRSGGGDTQYF.

In DNA form, the CDR3 reads TGTGCCAGTACGGCAGGGGGGAACACCGGGGAGCTGTTTTTT. This translates into CASTAGGNTGELFF. V gene TRBV19 combines with J gene TRBJ2-2, with 7 bases lining up with TRBD1. Germline CDR1 reads LNHDA; CDR2 reads SQIVND (reference sequence). The CDR3 is 14 residues long. With V trimmed by 7 bases and J by 1 base, 3 bases remained unmatched.

This chain uses TRBV7-9 with TRBJ2-3; 7 bases line up with TRBD1. Germline V gene sequence: CDR1 SEHNR, CDR2 FQNEAQ (reference sequence). The CDR3 runs to 16 residues. With V trimmed by 5 bases and J by 3 bases, 11 bases remained unmatched. CDR3 sequence reads: CASSQGPDRATDTQYF. CDR3 sequence (DNA): TGTGCCAGCAGCCAGGGCCCCGACAGGGCGACAGATACGCAGTATTTT. Complete variable domain (other parts from reference TRBV7-9 and TRBJ2-3): DTGVSQNPRHKITKRGQNVTFRCDPISEHNRLYWYRQTLGQGPEFLTYFQNEAQLEKSRLLSDRFSAERPKGSFSTLEIQRTEQGDSAMYLCASSQGPDRATDTQYFGPGTRLTVL.

This clonotype was recorded at least ten times. The chain is built from TRBV7-2 and TRBJ2-3, with 10 nucleotides matching TRBD2. V gave up 5 bases and J gave up 4 bases; unmatched junction bases: 6. Germline CDR1 and CDR2: SGHTA and FQGNSA. The length of the CDR3 is 15 residues. CDR3 bases: TGTGCCAGCAGCACGAGCGGGGGGGCCGCAGATACGCAGTATTTT. It specifies CASSTSGGAADTQYF.

This clonotype was picked up a small number of times. The chain couples TRBV12-5 to TRBJ1-2; TRBD1 might be the D (6 bases). V was clipped by 1 base and J by 4 bases, with 13 bases between them. This CDR3 has 15 residues. Germline-derived CDR1 and CDR2 are LGHNT and FRNRAP. CDR3 protein: CASGLEWTASYGYTF. DNA of the CDR3: TGTGCTAGTGGTTTGGAATGGACAGCGAGCTATGGCTACACCTTC.

This sequence joins TRBV6-1 and TRBJ2-7; D unclear. This CDR3 has 13 residues. V lost 3 bases to trimming and J lost 6 bases, with 12 bases between them. Germline V gene data show CDR1 as MNHNS and CDR2 as SASEGT. The CDR3 here is CASSDSWGIEQYV. CDR3 sequence (DNA): TGTGCCAGCAGTGATAGTTGGGGTATCGAGCAGTACGTC.

The J gene is TRBJ2-3, the V gene TRBV7-9; D is unclear. V was clipped by 5 bases and J by 1 base, with 13 bases between them. The V gene's germline CDR1 is SEHNR and CDR2 FQNEAQ (reference sequence). The CDR3 is 15 amino acids. The CDR3 spells CASSPPGVGTDTQYF. The CDR3 nucleotides read TGTGCCAGCAGCCCCCCTGGTGTTGGCACAGATACGCAGTATTTT.